This TCR beta chain was observed in a study of glioma-infiltrating T cells after dendritic cell vaccination. Background on the study: Dendritic cell vaccine was injected intradermally three times, biweekly. Study findings and constraints: Longer survival after dendritic cell vaccination followed higher pretreatment TIL content.

Trimming cost V 0 bases and J 7 bases, with 7 bases left between them. Looked up from germline, CDR1 is SGHRS and CDR2 is YFSETQ. The CDR3 extends over 12 amino acids. Some clones are missing from TCRdb's copy, which holds only in-frame ones; the method was immunoSEQ multiplex PCR. The sample carries about 32,000 clones, 90% recorded once. Comment on this clone: What it binds is not known.

This TCR derives from a human donor with glioblastoma. The chain is built from TRBV5-1 and TRBJ1-1; no firm D call. The sample here was blood, taken before dendritic cell vaccination. The CDR3 loop is CASSLGGLEAFF. CDR3 DNA: TGCGCCAGCAGCTTGGGAGGACTTGAAGCTTTCTTT.